These T cell receptor beta chains were read from a single sample in a study of a mutant IDH1 vaccine in newly diagnosed glioma. Produced via immunoSEQ multiplex PCR; TCRdb's table is partial and in-frame only. The repertoire holds roughly 60,000 clones, with roughly 85% as singletons. No antigens are known for them. Source: PBMCs, taken from a glioma patient whose treatment included an IDH1 peptide vaccine. The receptors derive from a man between 25 and 39 years old with glioma. Both conserved end residues are part of each CDR3. Each record gives: V gene, J gene, CDR3 protein.

TRBV4-2,TRBJ2-3,CASSRAYTDTQYF
TRBV5-6,TRBJ1-5,CASSFGGAYSNQPQHF
TRBV18,TRBJ1-1,CASSSGVNTEAFF
TRBV18,TRBJ2-1,CASSHTGGYLHEQFF
TRBV11-2,TRBJ2-7,CASSSFGKVTYEQYF
TRBV19,TRBJ1-5,CASSMTQGIQPQHF
TRBV11-2,TRBJ1-6,CASSLLAGAGSPLHF
TRBV2,TRBJ2-1,CASSRNGNEQFF
TRBV16,TRBJ2-7,CASSQKDPAGYEQYF
TRBV19,TRBJ1-2,CASSLRGQDGYTF
TRBV9,TRBJ2-6,CASKGWTSGANVLTF
TRBV15,TRBJ2-3,CATSRDWANTDTQYF
TRBV4-1,TRBJ2-5,CASSRVIGLAGRSLEQYF
TRBV9,TRBJ2-5,CASSVDIQETQYF
TRBV27,TRBJ2-7,CASSLSAGLREQYF
TRBV19,TRBJ1-2,CAGHQGYTF
TRBV7-6,TRBJ1-1,CASSLDRLNTEAFF
TRBV7-9,TRBJ2-3,CASSLSGVLVTQYF
TRBV11-3,TRBJ1-5,CASSLDIERAEPQHF
TRBV28,TRBJ1-2,CASSRDYGYTF
TRBV29-1,TRBJ1-1,CSVREGVDTEAFF
TRBV6-4,TRBJ1-1,CASSLLTGYFTEAFF
TRBV9,TRBJ2-1,CASSPMGRGGSYNEQFF
TRBV4-2,TRBJ2-2,CASSQDGTVGGELFF
TRBV5-6,TRBJ1-1,CASSLAGLRRGGKNTEAFF
TRBV6-5,TRBJ1-1,CASSYSVTHLGAFF
TRBV7-6,TRBJ1-1,CASSLDHRNTEAFF
TRBV7-9,TRBJ2-5,CASSPWTGLLRETQYF
TRBV27,TRBJ2-2,CASSLQGAGTGELFF
TRBV7-8,TRBJ1-1,CASSSNRDRGQGEAFF
TRBV7-9,TRBJ1-3,CASSRFVATGPGNTIYF
TRBV5-8,TRBJ1-1,CASSLSVGRGLIGTEAFF
TRBV5-6,TRBJ1-1,CASSSGGLGTEAFF
TRBV29-1,TRBJ1-1,CSVEEGAPTEAFF
TRBV9,TRBJ2-3,CASSASGGQSTDTQYF
TRBV7-9,TRBJ2-7,CASSLDRGQGSGEQYF
TRBV5-1,TRBJ2-2,CASSLAGTGNTGELFF
TRBV28,TRBJ1-2,CASSLVDYGYTF
TRBV10-2,TRBJ1-2,CASSAWLNYGYTF
TRBV4-1,TRBJ1-5,CASSHDLGAGNQPQHF
TRBV21-1,TRBJ2-3,CASKQTSGGACTDTQYF
TRBV25-1,TRBJ2-7,CASSERTEYEQYF
TRBV19,TRBJ1-2,CASSIQGADGYTF
TRBV18,TRBJ1-3,CASSPEGRNTIYF
TRBV20-1,TRBJ1-3,CSASEVNTIYF
TRBV11-2,TRBJ2-7,CASSLADRNYEQYF
TRBV11-2,TRBJ2-7,CASSSLRDGNSYEQYF
TRBV28,TRBJ2-7,CATKGWAYEQYF
TRBV4-1,TRBJ1-4,CASSQAVLFNEKLFF
TRBV4-1,TRBJ2-5,CASSQFRLVQETQYF
TRBV28,TRBJ2-7,CASSPPGADNYEQYF
TRBV11-2,TRBJ2-7,CASSLTGVEQYF
TRBV6-1,TRBJ1-1,CASSDYRMRDRVREAFF
TRBV27,TRBJ1-6,CASIWVDRRDSPLHF
TRBV6-6,TRBJ1-2,CASSPPSGTYYGYTF
TRBV7-9,TRBJ1-6,CASSLAGWAYENSPLHF
TRBV6-1,TRBJ1-2,CASSRGTGNGYTF
TRBV5-1,TRBJ1-1,CASSSPGTGLNEAFF
TRBV6-6,TRBJ2-2,CASTKTGGAGELFF
TRBV9,TRBJ2-1,CASSLTSGGAFYNEQFF